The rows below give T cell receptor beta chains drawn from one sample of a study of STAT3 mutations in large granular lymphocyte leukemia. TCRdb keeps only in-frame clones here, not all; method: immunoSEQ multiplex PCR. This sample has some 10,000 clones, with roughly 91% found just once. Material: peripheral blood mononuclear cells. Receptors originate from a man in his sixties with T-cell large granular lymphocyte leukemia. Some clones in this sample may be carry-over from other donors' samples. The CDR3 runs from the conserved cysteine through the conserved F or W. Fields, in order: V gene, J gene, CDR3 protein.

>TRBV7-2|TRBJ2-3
CASSLKEGSRGDTQYF
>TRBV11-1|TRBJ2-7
CASSSLGQAYEQYF
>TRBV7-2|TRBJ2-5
CASSSALGTQEQETQYF
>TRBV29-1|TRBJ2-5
CSVEAGAGETQYF
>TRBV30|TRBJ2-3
CAWYGFRSTDTQYF
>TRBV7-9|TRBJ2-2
CASSLTGGSGGELFF
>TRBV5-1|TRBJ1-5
CASSLGSNQPQHF
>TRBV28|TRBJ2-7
CASSLGGDWRDEQYF
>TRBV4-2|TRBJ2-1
CASSPEAGPLNEQFF
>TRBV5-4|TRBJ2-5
CASSWSGKTQYF
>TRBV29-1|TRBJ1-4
CSAGPTPGEGEKLFF
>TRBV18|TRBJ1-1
CASSPPAEYTEAFF
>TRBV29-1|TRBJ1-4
CSVWSTNEKLFF
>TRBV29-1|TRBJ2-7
CSVGLIGSYEQYF
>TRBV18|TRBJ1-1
CASSPGQNTEAFF
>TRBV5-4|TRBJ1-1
CASSFRTGVNTEAFF
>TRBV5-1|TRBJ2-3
CASSQDRVPDTQYF
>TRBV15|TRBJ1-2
CATSREYGTNYGYTF
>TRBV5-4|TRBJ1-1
CASSLGGQGDTEAFF
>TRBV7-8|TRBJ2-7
CASSKLTSATYEQYF
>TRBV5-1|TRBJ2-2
CASSLDPSGNTGELFF
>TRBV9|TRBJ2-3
CASSVVGGSDTQYF
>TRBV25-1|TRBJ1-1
CASSERTGSTEAFF
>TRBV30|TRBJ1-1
CAWSVLGEIPF
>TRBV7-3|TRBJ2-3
CASSLSGGPTDTQYF
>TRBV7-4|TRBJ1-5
CASRIPGAGTPKGVNQPQHF
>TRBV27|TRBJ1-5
CASSPSPLSNQPQHF
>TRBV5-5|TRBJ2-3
CASSLYSLAGGDTQYF
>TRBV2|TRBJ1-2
CASSFSGDGYTF
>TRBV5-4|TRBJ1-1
CASSLDTGGGPTEAFF
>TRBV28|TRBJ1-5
CASSLSTDNQPQHF
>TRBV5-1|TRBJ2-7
CASSPEGYEQYF
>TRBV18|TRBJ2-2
CASSWTGDNGELFF
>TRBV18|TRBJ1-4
CASSTTGLGEKLFF
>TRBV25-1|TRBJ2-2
CASSDRRGLNTGELFF
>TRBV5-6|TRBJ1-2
CASSLNRRAGYTF
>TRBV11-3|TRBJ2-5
CASSSSRIQETQYF
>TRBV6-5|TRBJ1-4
CASSYQTGLSEKLFF
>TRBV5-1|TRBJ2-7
CASSLEGGSDEQYF
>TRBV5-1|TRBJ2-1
CASSLEAASSYNEQFF
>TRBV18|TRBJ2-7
CASSPSTGQLAPGQYF
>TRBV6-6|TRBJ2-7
CASSSLAYEQYF
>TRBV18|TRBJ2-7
CASSPMRESSYEQYF
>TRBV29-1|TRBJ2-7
CSVVRPGTSYEQYF
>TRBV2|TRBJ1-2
CASTRDRDRYGYTF
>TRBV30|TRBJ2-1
CAWNELAEHNEQFF
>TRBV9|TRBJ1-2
CASSVGGAAVGGYTF
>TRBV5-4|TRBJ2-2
CASSYTGTSGSEGELFF
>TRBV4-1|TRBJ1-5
CASSQERDQPQHF
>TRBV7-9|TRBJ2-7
CASSFPQPYEQYF
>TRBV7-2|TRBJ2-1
CASSSLAGGENEQFF
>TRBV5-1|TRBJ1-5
CASSLGGSSNQPQHF
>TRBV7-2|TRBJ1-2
CASGGSGYGYTF
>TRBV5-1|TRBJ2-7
CASSLDPSSYEQYF
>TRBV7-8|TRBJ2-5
CASSHRRKQETQYF